These 13 T cell receptor beta chains were all obtained from the same sample, sequenced in a study of T cell repertoires in cytomegalovirus infection. Using its own MiXCR run on the reads, TCRdb lists one record per CDR3 protein. The sample records 340,000 or so distinct CDR3 sequences, 20% to 25% being singletons. Their antigens are not known. The input for sequencing was cultured PBMCs, taken from culture after CMV antigen stimulation. The receptors originated from a human donor in good health (CMV status not recorded). Some clones in this sample may be carry-over from other donors' samples.

The chain uses TRBV19 and TRBJ2-1; 11 nucleotides match TRBD2. This CDR3 spans 16 amino acids. Germline V gene data show CDR1 as LNHDA and CDR2 as SQIVND (reference sequence). Trimming at V came to 5 bases and at J to 4 bases, leaving 7 bases not matched to a gene. The CDR3 nucleotides read TGTGCCAGTAGTTTAAGACTAGCGGGAAGGTACAATGAGCAGTTCTTC. It specifies CASSLRLAGRYNEQFF.

The chain uses TRBV20-1 and TRBJ1-2, with D possibly matching TRBD1 (5 bases). V was shortened by 4 bases and J by 3 bases, with 12 bases between the two germline ends. CDR3 length: 13 amino acids. CDR1 is DFQATT and CDR2 is SNEGSKA in the germline V gene (reference sequence). In DNA, the CDR3 is TGCAGTGCTATCGTGACAGAATACTATGGCTACACCTTC. It translates to CSAIVTEYYGYTF.

This clonotype was counted only a few times. V and J are TRBV19 and TRBJ2-5; D gene unclear. Trimming took off 6 bases at V and 4 bases at J, with 21 bases between the two ends. Germline values: CDR1 LNHDA, CDR2 SQIVND (reference sequence). CDR3 length: 16 amino acids. In DNA form, the CDR3 reads TGTGCCAGTAGCCCTATGAGCTTTGGCCTGGGAGAGACCCAGTACTTC. As protein: CASSPMSFGLGETQYF.

This clonotype is a singleton in its sample. The V and J genes are TRBV5-4 and TRBJ2-3, with D unresolved. Germline V CDR1 and CDR2: SGHNT, YYREEE (reference sequence). Trimming removed 4 bases at V and 1 base at J, with 10 bases between. There are 14 residues in the CDR3. CDR3 coding DNA: TGTGCCAGCAGCACCGGGTCCGGCACAGATACGCAGTATTTT. Residues: CASSTGSGTDTQYF.

This clonotype was recorded a few times. The V call is TRBV12-3 or TRBV12-4, the J call TRBJ1-1; maybe TRBD1 (5 bases). V was cut by 7 bases and J by 7 bases, with 16 bases left in between. The CDR3 has 13 residues. The CDR3 region has the DNA TGTGCCAGCAACCTGAACCAGGGATATGAAGCTTTCTTT. As protein: CASNLNQGYEAFF.

There are a few counts of this clonotype. The rearrangement joins TRBV10-3 to TRBJ2-3; TRBD2 aligns across 12 bases. The CDR3 has 17 residues. The J segment lost 5 bases and the V segment lost 2 bases, leaving 8 bases of the junction unmatched. The germline V gene encodes CDR1 ENHRY and CDR2 SYGVKD. Here the CDR3 reads CAISETRTSGEGDTQYF. As DNA, the CDR3 is TGTGCCATCAGTGAGACCCGGACTAGCGGGGAGGGAGATACGCAGTATTTT.

V usage is TRBV9 and J usage is TRBJ2-5, with D perhaps matching TRBD2 (6 bases). CDR3 size: 16 residues. Trimming took 3 bases from V and 5 from J, leaving 20 bases between them. CDR1 is SGDLS and CDR2 is YYNGEE in the germline V gene. The chain's CDR3 is CASSGGDPGLGETQYF. The DNA of the CDR3 is TGTGCCAGCAGCGGAGGGGATCCGGGACTTGGGGAGACCCAGTACTTC.

The V gene is TRBV30, the J gene TRBJ1-1; TRBD1 might be the D (6 bases). The length of the CDR3 is 14 residues. Germline V gives CDR1 GTSNPN, CDR2 SVGIG (reference sequence). Deletions cut 5 bases from V and 4 bases from J, with 17 bases between. For the CDR3, the DNA is TGTGCCTGGGGGGACACCTCACGGGGCACTGAAGCTTTCTTT. It translates to CAWGDTSRGTEAFF. Filled out from reference TRBV30 and TRBJ1-1, the complete variable domain reads SQTIHQWPATLVQPVGSPLSLECTVEGTSNPNLYWYRQAAGRGLQLLFYSVGIGQISSEVPQNLSASRPQDRQFILSSKKLLLSDSGFYLCAWGDTSRGTEAFFGQGTRLTVV.

This clonotype occurred a few times. This chain links TRBV7-6 with TRBJ2-6, with 12 bases identical to TRBD2. The CDR3 length is 19 residues. Germline CDR1 is SGHVS and CDR2 is FNYEAQ. V was clipped by 1 base and J by 0 bases; unmatched bases: 4. CDR3 sequence reads: CASSLVLAGGTSGANVLTF. The CDR3 DNA sequence: TGTGCCAGCAGCTTAGTACTAGCGGGAGGTACCTCTGGGGCCAACGTCCTGACTTTC.

At least ten counts were recorded for this clonotype. The gene calls are TRBV28 and TRBJ2-7, with 8 bases aligning to TRBD1. V gave up 3 bases and J gave up 3 bases; unmatched junction bases: 4. CDR3 size: 14 residues. Germline V gene lookup returns CDR1 MDHEN and CDR2 SYDVKM. The CDR3 loop reads CASSFETGVYEQYF. The CDR3 bases are TGTGCCAGCAGTTTTGAGACAGGGGTCTACGAGCAGTACTTC.

This clonotype appeared many times. This chain uses TRBV11-1 with TRBJ2-1; 9 nucleotides match TRBD2. The CDR3 extends over 14 amino acids. Losses at the gene ends were 7 bases for V and 8 bases for J; bases not matched to a gene: 9. The germline V gene encodes CDR1 SGHAT and CDR2 FQDESV (reference sequence). CDR3 amino acids: CASTLLSGSDEQFF. CDR3 nucleotides: TGTGCCAGCACATTGCTTAGCGGGAGCGATGAGCAGTTCTTC.

V gene TRBV10-2 combines with J gene TRBJ2-5; maybe TRBD2 (6 bases). Trimming pared 6 bases from V and 3 bases from J, leaving 17 bases between. The germline V gene encodes CDR1 WSHSY and CDR2 SAAADI. The CDR3 is made up of 15 amino acids. The chain's CDR3 is CASSPGGTPKETQYF. CDR3 nucleotides: TGCGCCAGCAGCCCCGGGGGAACGCCTAAAGAGACCCAGTACTTC.

This clonotype was counted only a few times. V is TRBV28 and J is TRBJ2-2; maybe TRBD2 (6 bases). CDR1 is MDHEN, CDR2 SYDVKM, per germline. There are 16 residues in the CDR3. V dropped 7 bases and J dropped 7 bases, with 22 bases sitting between them. Here the CDR3 reads CASTLRGGPTGGELFF. The CDR3 DNA is TGTGCCAGCACGCTTAGGGGAGGCCCCACGGGCGGGGAGCTGTTTTTT. Based on the CDR3 plus reference TRBV28 and TRBJ2-2, the full variable domain is DVKVTQSSRYLVKRTGEKVFLECVQDMDHENMFWYRQDPGLGLRLIYFSYDVKMKEKGDIPEGYSVSREKKERFSLILESASTNQTSMYLCASTLRGGPTGGELFFGEGSRLTVL.